The clone carrying this T cell receptor (beta chain) has a single count. TCRdb's copy holds only in-frame clones and misses some; the assay was immunoSEQ multiplex PCR. Of about 390,000 clones listed, 80% to 90% were seen once; the top ten hold about 2.3%. This sample is part of a study of blood T cell repertoires in COVID-19. The sequenced sample was peripheral blood. The receptor was isolated from a woman aged 60-75 years with COVID-19, enrolled during active disease.

As DNA, the CDR3 is TGTGCCAGCAGCTTAGGGAGTCTAGCGGAGACTTGGGGAGAGACCCAGTACTTC. Its translation: CASSLGSLAETWGETQYF. The chain links TRBV7-9 to TRBJ2-5; 7 bases agree with TRBD2. The CDR3 loop spans 18 amino acids. V was clipped by 1 base and J by 4 bases; unmatched bases: 15. Germline V gives CDR1 SEHNR, CDR2 FQNEAQ (reference sequence).